The entry that follows covers one T cell receptor (beta chain) sequence. Its specificity is unknown. Time point defined: week 5, during vaccination. Doses comprised 300 ug of mutant IDH1 20-mer peptide each, plus topical imiquimod. Donors had new WHO grade 3 or 4 IDH1-mutant, ATRX-lost astrocytomas. This sample is part of a study of a mutant IDH1 vaccine in newly diagnosed glioma. Study information: Vaccinations, eight in total, occurred in weeks 1, 3, 5, 7, 11, 15, 19, 23. The start of vaccination came 4-6 weeks after radiotherapy alone, or with temozolomide cycles.

Produced via immunoSEQ multiplex PCR; TCRdb's table is partial and in-frame only. This table holds more than 25,000 clones, around 90% found once. This clonotype originated in a man younger than 35 with glioma. The sample was PBMCs, taken from a glioma patient whose treatment included an IDH1 peptide vaccine.

CDR3 coding DNA: TGTGCCAGTAGTGCAACACAGGGGACGAGCTCTGGAAACACCATATATTTT. This gives the protein CASSATQGTSSGNTIYF. J is TRBJ1-3 and V is TRBV19, with TRBD1 identical over 7 bases. Germline V CDR1 and CDR2: LNHDA, SQIVND (reference sequence). This CDR3 region has 17 residues. Losses at the gene ends were 5 bases for V and 0 bases for J; bases not matched to a gene: 10.